The next 3 T cell receptor beta chains were all read from a single sample in a study of graft-versus-host responses after intestinal transplantation. Their target antigens are unknown. The repertoire was sequenced with immunoSEQ multiplex PCR; TCRdb's copy has only in-frame clones and lacks some. The sample shows 99,000 or so clones, less than 90% of them seen only once. The sequences come from unstimulated CD4+ T cells sorted from spleen or lymph node cells, collected before intestinal transplant. These receptors were obtained from a human donor who received an intestinal transplant.

A single count supports this clone. The chain is built from TRBV6-6 and TRBJ1-2; D gene uncertain. V was shortened by 5 bases and J by 5 bases, with 12 bases between the two germline ends. From germline, CDR1 is MNHNY and CDR2 SVGAGI (reference sequence). The CDR3 has 13 amino acids. CDR3 sequence (DNA): TGTGCCAGCAGTGTCACCCTGCTATATGGCTACACCTTC. Protein sequence: CASSVTLLYGYTF.

This chain uses TRBV5-4 with TRBJ2-7, with D hard to call. Trimming cost V 2 bases and J 2 bases, with 14 bases left between them. Germline V gene lookup returns CDR1 SGHNT and CDR2 YYREEE (reference sequence). The CDR3 loop spans 15 amino acids. The CDR3 nucleotides read TGTGCCAGCAGCTTAACTGGACGGAAGACCTACGAGCAGTACTTC. Amino acid sequence: CASSLTGRKTYEQYF.

J is TRBJ1-5 and V is TRBV7-6, with D possibly being TRBD1 (5 bases). The CDR3 is made up of 13 amino acids. The ends were cut back, 8 bases at V and 6 bases at J, with 14 bases in the middle. The V gene's germline CDR1 is SGHVS and CDR2 FNYEAQ. In nucleotides, the CDR3 is TGTGCCAGCTCTAGGGGTTGGGGTCAGCCCCAGCATTTT. It specifies CASSRGWGQPQHF.